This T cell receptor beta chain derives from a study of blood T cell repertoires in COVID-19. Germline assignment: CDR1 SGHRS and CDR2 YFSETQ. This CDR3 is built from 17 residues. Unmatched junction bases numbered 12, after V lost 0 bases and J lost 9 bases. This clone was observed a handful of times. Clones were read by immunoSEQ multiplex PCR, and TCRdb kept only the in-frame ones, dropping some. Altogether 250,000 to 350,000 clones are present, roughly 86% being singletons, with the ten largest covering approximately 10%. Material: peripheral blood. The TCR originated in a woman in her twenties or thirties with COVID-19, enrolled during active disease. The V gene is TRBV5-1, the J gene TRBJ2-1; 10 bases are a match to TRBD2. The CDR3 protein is CASSLEGSSGSSSEQFF. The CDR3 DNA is TGCGCCAGCAGCTTGGAGGGGTCTAGCGGGAGTTCTAGTGAGCAGTTCTTC.